Following are 24 T cell receptor beta chains from one sample sequenced in a study of blood T cells in healthy people across ages. Through a sample-barcoded 5' primer and a J-beta primer mix, a second PCR was run for roughly 6 to 11 cycles. In TCRdb, the 5' RACE reads were re-called with MiXCR into one record per CDR3 protein. The table has 780,000 or so distinct CDR3 sequences, about 55% seen once. Sample: blood. The receptors originated from a man older than 75 in good health.

This clonotype was observed once. The genes are TRBV6-5 and TRBJ2-1, with a possible D match to TRBD2 (6 bases). Germline assignment: CDR1 MNHEY and CDR2 SVGAGI. The CDR3 loop spans 15 amino acids. The V end was cut by 6 bases, the J end by 4 bases, with 16 bases between. This CDR3 reads CASSQTGGDYNEQFF. CDR3 sequence (DNA): TGTGCCAGCAGCCAGACGGGCGGGGATTACAATGAGCAGTTCTTC.

This clonotype was counted only a few times. The CDR3 sequence: CSVWGLVGHRYAYF. The CDR3 nucleotides read TGCAGCGTTTGGGGTCTAGTAGGGCACAGATACGCGTATTTT. The rearrangement uses TRBV29-1 and TRBJ2-3; D uncertain. Germline V gives CDR1 SQVTM, CDR2 ANQGSEA. This CDR3 contains 14 residues. V was pared by 5 bases and J by 14 bases, with 26 bases between.

The chain has TRBV4-1 and TRBJ2-5; either TRBD1 or TRBD2 may fit D (5 bases each). V was pared by 2 bases and J by 4 bases, with 14 bases between. The CDR3 extends over 15 amino acids. Germline V gene data show CDR1 as MGHRA and CDR2 as YSYEKL. CDR3 protein: CASSQLGPGAETQYF. CDR3 DNA: TGCGCCAGCAGCCAACTAGGTCCCGGGGCAGAGACCCAGTACTTC.

The CDR3 is CASKTYGTASTDTQYF. For the CDR3, the DNA is TGTGCCAGCAAAACTTACGGGACAGCCTCCACAGATACGCAGTATTTT. The chain is built from TRBV28 and TRBJ2-3; 7 bases fit TRBD1. V shed 7 bases and J 2 bases; nucleotides not matched to a gene: 12. The CDR3 loop spans 16 amino acids. The germline CDR1 and CDR2 sequences are MDHEN and SYDVKM.

V and J are TRBV3-1 and TRBJ2-2; D gene uncertain. With 4 bases removed from V and 6 bases from J, the gap between germline ends came to 12 bases. CDR1 is LGHDT and CDR2 is YNNKEL in the germline V gene (reference sequence). This CDR3 has 14 residues. The DNA of the CDR3 is TGTGCCAGCAGCCGCAGTCGGGTTTCCGGGGAGCTGTTTTTT. It specifies CASSRSRVSGELFF.

The V call is TRBV3-1, the J call TRBJ1-6; D is undetermined. The CDR3 has 13 residues. Germline CDR1 reads LGHDT; CDR2 reads YNNKEL (reference sequence). Trimming cost V 2 bases and J 10 bases, with 9 bases left between them. CDR3: CASSQRERSPLHF. CDR3 DNA sequence: TGTGCCAGCAGCCAAAGGGAGAGGTCACCCCTCCACTTT.

The CDR3 is CASSFRFTDTQYF. The CDR3 nucleotides are TGTGCCAGCAGTTTCCGTTTCACAGATACGCAGTATTTT. The rearrangement links TRBV12-3 or TRBV12-4 to TRBJ2-3; D gene unclear. CDR3 length equals 13 residues. Trimming left V 3 bases short and J 2 bases short, with 6 bases between.

V gene TRBV6-2 or TRBV6-3 combines with J gene TRBJ2-2; possibly TRBD2 for D (5 bases). The CDR3 spans 16 residues. Germline assignment: CDR1 MNHEY and CDR2 SVGEGT. V was shortened by 6 bases and J by 3 bases, with 17 bases between the two germline ends. The CDR3 here is CASRPVARRYTGELFF. In nucleotides, the CDR3 is TGTGCCAGCAGACCAGTAGCGAGGAGGTACACCGGGGAGCTGTTTTTT.

The chain joins TRBV4-1 to TRBJ2-7; a weak D match, TRBD1 (6 bases). V lost 5 bases to trimming and J lost 2 bases, with 16 bases between them. This CDR3 has 15 amino acids. In germline, CDR1 is MGHRA, CDR2 YSYEKL. CDR3 sequence reads: CASSIQGNIAYEQYF. The CDR3 DNA reads as TGCGCCAGCAGCATTCAGGGGAATATCGCCTACGAGCAGTACTTC.

This clonotype appeared a single time. An end of the junction differs from the germline gene, which may be a read error. The chain joins TRBV29-1 to TRBJ2-7; either TRBD1 or TRBD2 may supply D (6 bases each). The CDR3 has 16 amino acids. From germline, CDR1 is SQVTM and CDR2 ANQGSEA. The CDR3 spells CRVEDGSGAASYEQYF. In DNA form, the CDR3 reads TGCCGCGTTGAAGATGGTTCGGGGGCCGCCTCCTACGAGCAGTACTTC.

In this sample, this clonotype turned up a few times. The chain carries TRBV2 and TRBJ2-1; 8 bases line up with TRBD1. The germline CDR1 and CDR2 sequences are SNHLY and FYNNEI. After removal of 4 bases from V and 5 bases from J, the junction contained 7 bases not matched to a gene. The CDR3 is 15 amino acids. CDR3 amino acids: CASSARQGANNEQFF. CDR3 sequence (DNA): TGTGCCAGCAGTGCAAGGCAGGGGGCCAACAATGAGCAGTTCTTC.

This clonotype was counted a single time. The CDR3, as DNA: TGTGCCACCAGCACCTCGTGGGGACCCGGGCAGGATGAGCAGTTCTTC. This encodes CATSTSWGPGQDEQFF. The chain links TRBV15 to TRBJ2-1; D is tentatively TRBD1 or TRBD2 (5 bases each). CDR1 LNHNV and CDR2 YYDKDF come from the germline V gene (reference sequence). The CDR3 runs to 16 residues. The V end was cut by 4 bases, the J end by 8 bases, with 21 bases between.

The gene calls are TRBV29-1 and TRBJ2-1, with 7 bases that match TRBD2. Germline-derived CDR1 and CDR2 are SQVTM and ANQGSEA. The junction had 5 bases not matched to a gene; V was cut back by 3 bases and J by 6 bases. The CDR3 length is 13 residues. The CDR3 region has the DNA TGCAGCGTTGAGGGAGGGAGAAGCAATGAGCAGTTCTTC. It yields the protein CSVEGGRSNEQFF.

This clonotype was recorded only once. The chain carries TRBV2 and TRBJ2-3; 11 positions agree with TRBD2. CDR3 length equals 14 residues. After removal of 11 bases from V and 6 bases from J, the junction contained 10 bases not matched to a gene. Germline CDR1 SNHLY, CDR2 FYNNEI. Here the CDR3 reads CARGTSGYADTQYF. The CDR3 DNA is TGTGCCCGAGGGACTAGCGGTTATGCGGATACGCAGTATTTT.

CDR3 protein: CASSPDRDAYEQYF. The DNA for the CDR3 is TGTGCCAGCAGCCCCGACAGGGACGCTTACGAGCAGTACTTC. The rearrangement uses TRBV7-2 and TRBJ2-4; 7 bases align to TRBD1. The DNA end favors TRBJ2-7, so the J call may be wrong. The CDR3 consists of 14 residues. Germline CDR1 SGHTA, CDR2 FQGNSA.

This clonotype turned up a few times. The chain uses TRBV15 and TRBJ2-5; D is unresolved. The length of the CDR3 is 15 residues. Germline CDR1 LNHNV, CDR2 YYDKDF (reference sequence). The V end lost 0 bases, the J end lost 1 base, and 9 bases lay between the germline ends. The CDR3 is CATSRDQFPQETQYF. The CDR3 nucleotides read TGTGCCACCAGCAGAGATCAGTTCCCCCAAGAGACCCAGTACTTC.

This sequence joins TRBV9 and TRBJ2-1; 8 nucleotides match TRBD2. The V gene end was trimmed by 3 bases and the J gene end by 5 bases; junction bases not matched to a gene: 4. CDR3 length: 14 residues. Germline V CDR1 and CDR2: SGDLS, YYNGEE. Here the CDR3 DNA reads TGTGCCAGCAGCGATAGCGGGATAGACAATGAGCAGTTCTTC. It encodes CASSDSGIDNEQFF.

In this sample, this clonotype turned up a few times. The V gene is TRBV24-1, the J gene TRBJ2-5, with D tentatively TRBD1 (7 bases). The CDR3 is 14 amino acids. The V end lost 4 bases, the J end lost 4 bases, and 12 bases lay between the germline ends. Germline V gene data show CDR1 as KGHDR and CDR2 as SFDVKD. The CDR3, as DNA: TGTGCCACCAGTGAACAGGGGACTGCAGAGACCCAGTACTTC. Amino acid sequence: CATSEQGTAETQYF.

The genes are TRBV7-2 and TRBJ1-2; D unresolved. This CDR3 region has 14 residues. Trimming took off 1 base at V and 8 bases at J, with 14 bases between the two ends. Germline CDR1 is SGHTA and CDR2 is FQGNSA. CDR3 in DNA: TGTGCCAGCAGCTTAGAGGCAAGCTATGTAGGCTACACCTTC. The encoded protein is CASSLEASYVGYTF. The full variable domain, rest sourced from reference TRBV7-2 and TRBJ1-2, is GAGVSQSPSNKVTEKGKDVELRCDPISGHTALYWYRQSLGQGLEFLIYFQGNSAPDKSGLPSDRFSAERTGGSVSTLTIQRTQQEDSAVYLCASSLEASYVGYTFGSGTRLTVV.

The chain has TRBV12-3 or TRBV12-4 and TRBJ2-1, with 9 bases that match TRBD2. This CDR3 is built from 14 residues. After removal of 3 bases from V and 10 bases from J, the junction contained 7 bases not matched to a gene. The CDR3 DNA reads as TGTGCCAGCAGTTTTCTGGCGGGAGGGGGCGAGCAGTTCTTC. It is translated as CASSFLAGGGEQFF.

On this clonotype: The junction departs from germline at one end; a sequencing error may be responsible. The chain has TRBV20-1 and TRBJ1-2; D remains ambiguous. The CDR3 sequence is 14 residues long. Per germline, CDR1 DFQATT and CDR2 SNEGSKA (reference sequence). CDR3 loop: CSAGDLTANYGYTF. CDR3 DNA: TGCAGTGCTGGAGATTTGACTGCTAACTATGGCTACACCTTC.

The CDR3 region has the DNA TGTGCCAGCAGTCAAGGACAGGGGGCTGATCAGCCCCAGCATTTT. Translated, it gives CASSQGQGADQPQHF. The J gene is TRBJ1-5, the V gene TRBV6-6, with TRBD1 matching over 11 bases. CDR1 is MNHNY and CDR2 is SVGAGI in the germline V gene (reference sequence). The CDR3 is 15 residues long. V was clipped by 5 bases and J by 5 bases; unmatched bases: 5.

The chain joins TRBV3-1 to TRBJ2-3; D is perhaps TRBD1 or TRBD2 (6 bases each). The length of the CDR3 is 17 residues. Trimming pared 5 bases from V and 6 bases from J, leaving 24 bases between. Germline values: CDR1 LGHDT, CDR2 YNNKEL (reference sequence). The CDR3 is CASSETLGAIGGDTQYF. In DNA form, the CDR3 reads TGTGCCAGCAGCGAAACGCTCGGGGCGATAGGGGGGGATACGCAGTATTTT.

The rearrangement uses TRBV3-1 and TRBJ2-3; 11 nucleotides agree with TRBD2. The germline V gene encodes CDR1 LGHDT and CDR2 YNNKEL (reference sequence). Trimming at V came to 4 bases and at J to 3 bases, leaving 12 bases not matched to a gene. CDR3 length: 18 residues. In DNA form, the CDR3 reads TGTGCCAGCAGCCCGCCCACCATTCTAGCGGGAGGAACAGATACGCAGTATTTT. It translates to CASSPPTILAGGTDTQYF.